The sequence of this T cell receptor beta chain was determined in a study of blood T cells in healthy people across ages. Study results and caveats: Since the PBMCs were unsorted, naive and antigen-experienced cells could not be conclusively compared.

Alongside a J-beta primer mix, a sample-barcoded 5' primer served in a second PCR lasting roughly 6 to 11 cycles. TCRdb reprocessed the 5' RACE reads with MiXCR, giving one entry per CDR3 protein. The sample lists 1.5 million to 2 million distinct CDR3 sequences, around half occurring once. J was trimmed by 4 bases and V by 1 base; bases with no gene match: 4. There are 14 residues in the CDR3. Germline CDR1 and CDR2: DFQATT and SNEGSKA (reference sequence). As to this clonotype: Its target is unknown.

The sequence was obtained from a woman aged 40 to 55 in good health. The chain is built from TRBV20-1 and TRBJ2-5, with TRBD2 identical over 9 bases. Sequenced material: blood. CDR3 coding DNA: TGCAGTGCTAGAGGGGGACTAGCCGGAGAGACCCAGTACTTC. Amino acid sequence: CSARGGLAGETQYF.